Shown below are 2 T cell receptor beta chains from a single sample sequenced in a study of STAT5B mutations in CD4+ large granular lymphocyte leukemia. Here immunoSEQ multiplex PCR was the method, and the copy in TCRdb shows in-frame clones only, minus some. The sample comprises nearly 30,000 clones, 79% of which are singletons, and approximately 6.2% rests with the top ten. The sample was CD4+ T cells from blood buffy coats. The receptors here all came from a human donor in good health.

This clone was seen a handful of times. The chain combines TRBV7-9 with TRBJ1-1, with TRBD1 as a possible D gene (5 bases). Germline V CDR1 and CDR2: SEHNR, FQNEAQ (reference sequence). The CDR3 runs 16 residues. V was cut by 4 bases and J by 1 base, with 16 bases left in between. The CDR3 DNA sequence: TGTGCCAGCAGCTCAAGGGGCGGGGTAGGGAACACTGAAGCTTTCTTT. This translates into CASSSRGGVGNTEAFF.

This chain links TRBV6-1 with TRBJ1-5; possible D gene TRBD1, 5 bases. Per germline, CDR1 MNHNS and CDR2 SASEGT. V lost 4 bases and J 5 bases, leaving 9 bases between the germline ends. This CDR3 is 13 amino acids long. This CDR3 reads CASSAQGYQPQHF. The CDR3 nucleotides read TGTGCCAGCAGTGCCCAGGGTTATCAGCCCCAGCATTTT.